Listed here are 24 T cell receptor beta chains from one sample, sequenced in a study of T cell changes during pregnancy in multiple sclerosis. TCRdb keeps only in-frame clones here, not all; method: immunoSEQ multiplex PCR. The sample includes 75,000 to 95,000 clones, about 94% of them seen just once. Here the sequenced sample was CD4+ T cells from peripheral blood mononuclear cells, taken after pregnancy. The receptors were gathered from a female donor with multiple sclerosis, enrolled in a pregnancy study.

This rearrangement joins TRBV18 to TRBJ2-1, with D maybe TRBD1 (6 bases). Germline loops: CDR1 KGHSH, CDR2 LQKENI. This CDR3 is 17 amino acids long. V lost 2 bases and J lost 1, with 15 bases in between. CDR3 region: CASSPLYRVRSYNEQFF. CDR3 in DNA: TGTGCCAGCTCACCATTGTACAGGGTGCGGTCCTACAATGAGCAGTTCTTC.

Written as DNA, the CDR3 is TGTGCCAGCAGCCCCGGGGGGATGGGGGAGACCCAGTACTTC. Residues: CASSPGGMGETQYF. V gene TRBV7-8 combines with J gene TRBJ2-5; the match to TRBD2 covers 7 bases. The V segment lost 5 bases and the J segment 5 bases; nucleotides outside the gene matches: 8. Germline CDR1 and CDR2: SGHVS and FQNEAQ. The CDR3 is 14 residues long. The variable domain in full, completed from reference TRBV7-8 and TRBJ2-5, reads GAGVSQSPRYKVAKRGQDVALRCDPISGHVSLFWYQQALGQGPEFLTYFQNEAQLDKSGLPSDRFFAERPEGSVSTLKIQRTQQEDSAVYLCASSPGGMGETQYFGPGTRLLVL.

The chain employs TRBV4-2 and TRBJ1-3, with a weak D call TRBD1 (5 bases). Germline V gives CDR1 LGHNA, CDR2 YNFKEQ. V lost 5 bases, J lost 0 bases, and 11 bases lay in between. This CDR3 is 15 amino acids long. The DNA of the CDR3 is TGTGCCAGCAGCGTCGGCGACAGCTCTGGAAACACCATATATTTT. Its protein product is CASSVGDSSGNTIYF.

The chain joins TRBV9 to TRBJ2-1; 12 bases match TRBD2. Germline CDR1 reads SGDLS; CDR2 reads YYNGEE. The CDR3 is made up of 15 amino acids. The junction had 6 bases not matched to a gene; V was cut back by 3 bases and J by 8 bases. The CDR3 sequence is CASSALAGGPHEQFF. The CDR3 nucleotides are TGTGCCAGCAGCGCCCTAGCGGGAGGGCCACATGAGCAGTTCTTC.

This chain joins TRBV5-1 and TRBJ2-3; weak D call: TRBD1 (6 bases). The germline V and J ends were trimmed by 0 bases and 4 bases, with 9 bases remaining between them. The CDR3 consists of 14 residues. Germline loops: CDR1 SGHRS, CDR2 YFSETQ. In DNA form, the CDR3 reads TGCGCCAGCAGCTTGGTACAGGGAGCAGATACGCAGTATTTT. Its translation: CASSLVQGADTQYF.

The gene calls are TRBV7-2 and TRBJ2-1; 11 bases map to TRBD2. After removal of 4 bases from V and 7 bases from J, the junction contained 6 bases not matched to a gene. The CDR3 has 15 amino acids. From germline, CDR1 is SGHTA and CDR2 FQGNSA. The DNA for the CDR3 is TGTGCCAGCAGCTCACTAGCGGGAGACGGGAATGAGCAGTTCTTC. It yields the protein CASSSLAGDGNEQFF.

The rearrangement joins TRBV19 to TRBJ2-3; possibly TRBD2 for D (6 bases). V dropped 1 base and J dropped 0 bases, with 14 bases sitting between them. The germline V gene has CDR1 LNHDA and CDR2 SQIVND (reference sequence). This CDR3 is 17 amino acids long. Here the CDR3 reads CASSIAPLASSTDTQYF. The CDR3 DNA sequence: TGTGCCAGTAGTATAGCCCCCCTAGCGTCTAGCACAGATACGCAGTATTTT.

The chain links TRBV5-1 to TRBJ1-2; 10 nucleotides match TRBD1. CDR3 length: 14 amino acids. The junction had 10 bases not matched to a gene; V was cut back by 7 bases and J by 7 bases. Germline assignment: CDR1 SGHRS and CDR2 YFSETQ. The CDR3 loop is CASGPGQGVIGYTF. For the CDR3, the DNA is TGCGCCAGCGGGCCAGGACAGGGGGTTATTGGCTACACCTTC. The whole variable domain, remainder taken from reference TRBV5-1 and TRBJ1-2, is KAGVTQTPRYLIKTRGQQVTLSCSPISGHRSVSWYQQTPGQGLQFLFEYFSETQRNKGNFPGRFSGRQFSNSRSEMNVSTLELGDSALYLCASGPGQGVIGYTFGSGTRLTVV.

The chain combines TRBV21-1 with TRBJ1-2; the D call of TRBD1 is as the table states it, not checked on the DNA. TRBV21-1 is a recognized pseudogene. This CDR3 comprises 18 residues. CDR3 residues: CASRKEALRDRKNYGYTF. The CDR3 DNA follows: TGTGCCAGCAGGAAAGAGGCTCTCCGGGACAGGAAGAACTATGGCTACACCTTC.

The CDR3 DNA is TGTGCCAGTAGACATAGGACAGGGGGCAATGAGCAGTTCTTC. This codes for CASRHRTGGNEQFF. The rearrangement joins TRBV19 to TRBJ2-1; TRBD1 matches 10 bases. Looked up from germline, CDR1 is LNHDA and CDR2 is SQIVND (reference sequence). Trimming cost V 6 bases and J 6 bases; bases outside gene matches: 5. The CDR3 runs 14 residues. Filled out from reference TRBV19 and TRBJ2-1, the complete variable domain reads DGGITQSPKYLFRKEGQNVTLSCEQNLNHDAMYWYRQDPGQGLRLIYYSQIVNDFQKGDIAEGYSVSREKKESFPLTVTSAQKNPTAFYLCASRHRTGGNEQFFGPGTRLTVL.

This chain uses TRBV5-1 with TRBJ2-2; 9 bases are shared with TRBD1. The V segment lost 4 bases and the J segment 1 base; nucleotides outside the gene matches: 2. This CDR3 has 15 amino acids. Germline V CDR1 and CDR2: SGHRS, YFSETQ. DNA of the CDR3: TGCGCCAGCAGCCCGGACAGGGGGAACACCGGGGAGCTGTTTTTT. Protein product: CASSPDRGNTGELFF.

This clone came up a few times. V gene TRBV30 combines with J gene TRBJ1-1; D unclear. This CDR3 is 13 amino acids long. The germline CDR1 and CDR2 sequences are GTSNPN and SVGIG (reference sequence). V was shortened by 3 bases and J by 8 bases, with 16 bases between the two germline ends. The CDR3 sequence: CAWRLMRGTEAFF. CDR3 nucleotide sequence: TGTGCCTGGAGGCTCATGCGCGGTACGGAAGCTTTCTTT.

In its sample, this clone was seen a few times. This chain links TRBV29-1 with TRBJ2-1; weak D call: TRBD2 (5 bases). This CDR3 is 14 amino acids long. The germline gives CDR1 SQVTM, CDR2 ANQGSEA. The V end was cut by 7 bases, the J end by 9 bases, with 22 bases between. The CDR3 reads CSATPGAVGSEQFF. The CDR3, as DNA: TGCAGCGCCACCCCCGGAGCGGTCGGCAGTGAGCAGTTCTTC.

This chain uses TRBV27 with TRBJ2-1; D call uncertain. The germline V gene encodes CDR1 MNHEY and CDR2 SMNVEV (reference sequence). This CDR3 comprises 13 residues. V was cut by 3 bases and J by 8 bases, with 11 bases left in between. The CDR3 DNA reads as TGTGCCAGCAGTTTTTCATCGGGTTATGAGCAGTTCTTC. Its protein product is CASSFSSGYEQFF.

This rearrangement joins TRBV14 to TRBJ2-7, with 9 bases identical to TRBD1. The V gene's germline CDR1 is SGHDN and CDR2 FVKESK. V dropped 4 bases and J dropped 6; count of bases not matched to a gene: 10. The CDR3 length is 15 residues. CDR3 sequence (DNA): TGTGCCAGCAGCCCCCGGGACAGGGTAGCACGCGAGCAGTACTTC. Its translation: CASSPRDRVAREQYF.

CDR3 residues: CASSQERGWGSQETQYF. Here the CDR3 DNA reads TGTGCCAGCAGCCAAGAGCGGGGATGGGGTTCCCAAGAGACCCAGTACTTC. The chain carries TRBV14 and TRBJ2-5; D is possibly TRBD2 (6 bases). CDR1 and CDR2 (germline): SGHDN, FVKESK. V lost 0 bases, J lost 1 base, and 15 bases lay in between. The CDR3 extends over 17 amino acids. Based on the CDR3 plus reference TRBV14 and TRBJ2-5, the full variable domain is EAGVTQFPSHSVIEKGQTVTLRCDPISGHDNLYWYRRVMGKEIKFLLHFVKESKQDESGMPNNRFLAERTGGTYSTLKVQPAELEDSGVYFCASSQERGWGSQETQYFGPGTRLLVL.

The V gene is TRBV19, the J gene TRBJ2-3, with TRBD2 identical over 7 bases. V was pared by 4 bases and J by 2 bases, with 6 bases of the junction left unmatched. Germline CDR1 and CDR2: LNHDA and SQIVND (reference sequence). The CDR3 is 15 amino acids. The CDR3 here is CASSSLAATTDTQYF. The DNA of the CDR3 is TGTGCCAGTAGTAGCCTAGCGGCCACCACAGATACGCAGTATTTT.

The CDR3 here is CASSAGPDSSYEQYF. Written as DNA, the CDR3 is TGTGCCAGCAGCGCCGGACCAGACAGCTCCTACGAGCAGTACTTC. The genes are TRBV9 and TRBJ2-7, with D tentatively TRBD1 (5 bases). The CDR3 totals 15 residues. Germline V gene sequence: CDR1 SGDLS, CDR2 YYNGEE. The ends were cut back, 3 bases at V and 0 bases at J, with 13 bases in the middle.

The chain employs TRBV5-6 and TRBJ1-1; TRBD1 aligns across 8 bases. V lost 2 bases and J lost 4; bases outside the gene matches: 7. This CDR3 has 15 residues. Germline loops: CDR1 SGHDT, CDR2 YYEEEE. The CDR3 nucleotides are TGTGCCAGCAGCTTCTCAGGGGGCGTCGGCACTGAAGCTTTCTTT. Protein: CASSFSGGVGTEAFF.

The chain employs TRBV7-2 and TRBJ2-5; no definite D call. Trimming removed 1 base from V and 2 bases from J, with 8 bases in between. The CDR3 is 14 residues long. In germline, CDR1 is SGHTA, CDR2 FQGNSA. CDR3 protein: CASSLVYRQETQYF. DNA for the CDR3: TGTGCCAGCAGCTTAGTTTACAGACAAGAGACCCAGTACTTC.

J is TRBJ2-1 and V is TRBV11-3; 12 bases align to TRBD2. V lost 5 bases and J lost 4; bases outside the gene matches: 3. CDR3 length: 15 amino acids. CDR1 and CDR2 from the germline V gene are SGHNT and YENEEA. CDR3 coding DNA: TGTGCCAGCAGCCTAGCGGGAGGGGTATACAATGAGCAGTTCTTC. Its protein is CASSLAGGVYNEQFF.

This clone was detected only a few times. The rearrangement uses TRBV18 and TRBJ2-1, with TRBD1 matching 10 bases. Per the germline V gene, CDR1 is KGHSH and CDR2 is LQKENI. The CDR3 is 16 residues long. The V segment lost 5 bases and the J segment 7 bases; nucleotides outside the gene matches: 11. CDR3: CASSSTGTGALNEQFF. In DNA, the CDR3 is TGTGCCAGCTCATCGACCGGGACAGGGGCCCTAAATGAGCAGTTCTTC.

V is TRBV9 and J is TRBJ2-1, with a weak D call TRBD1 (6 bases). CDR1 and CDR2 from the germline V gene are SGDLS and YYNGEE. With 2 bases removed from V and 9 bases from J, the gap between germline ends came to 9 bases. The CDR3 sequence is 12 residues long. CDR3 in DNA: TGTGCCAGCAGCGTCACAGGGTTTGAGCAGTTCTTC. It is translated as CASSVTGFEQFF. The whole variable domain, remainder taken from reference TRBV9 and TRBJ2-1, is DSGVTQTPKHLITATGQRVTLRCSPRSGDLSVYWYQQSLDQGLQFLIQYYNGEERAKGNILERFSAQQFPDLHSELNLSSLELGDSALYFCASSVTGFEQFFGPGTRLTVL.

The chain joins TRBV28 to TRBJ2-1, with a weak D call TRBD1 (6 bases). Germline V gene data show CDR1 as MDHEN and CDR2 as SYDVKM. V gave up 5 bases and J gave up 2 bases, with 10 bases separating them. The CDR3 runs to 14 residues. CDR3: CASSNDRPYNEQFF. CDR3 nucleotides: TGTGCCAGCAGTAATGACAGGCCCTACAATGAGCAGTTCTTC.